This TCR beta chain is drawn from a study of T cell responses to AZD1222 COVID-19 vaccine. The method was immunoSEQ multiplex PCR; TCRdb's version includes in-frame clones alone and lacks a portion of them. This sample has roughly 100,000 clones; approximately 84% occur once, and the top ten carry 13% to 15%. A note on this clone: Its antigen remains unidentified.

Study conclusions and caveats: The breadth and depth of Spike-specific TCRs increased once two AZD1222 doses had been given. Clonal diversity was possibly underestimated, and white British individuals and females predominated among donors. The peak T cell response came first, and repertoires were sampled only after it. Nearly half of spike-specific TCRs reportedly target variant regions that are unmutated in the B.1.351 and B.1.1.7 variants.

This receptor was obtained from an adult who received the AZD1222 COVID-19 vaccine. This sample comprised peripheral blood, obtained 28 days after the second AZD1222 dose.

The CDR3 protein is CASRPPGGPRAYEQYF. The CDR3, as DNA: TGTGCCAGCAGGCCCCCGGGGGGGCCCAGGGCCTACGAGCAGTACTTC. This chain joins TRBV6-4 and TRBJ2-7; the match to TRBD2 covers 8 bases. V dropped 6 bases and J dropped 2; count of bases not matched to a gene: 12. The CDR3 is 16 residues long. The V gene's germline CDR1 is MRHNA and CDR2 SNTAGT.